Sequencing of this T cell receptor beta chain was carried out in a study of OX40 agonist ivuxolimab in advanced cancers. Germline CDR1 reads SGHRS; CDR2 reads YFSETQ. The CDR3 length is 18 residues. V shed 0 bases and J 0 bases; nucleotides not matched to a gene: 6. TCRdb's copy holds only in-frame clones and misses some; the assay was immunoSEQ multiplex PCR. In the table there are more than 70,000 clones, approximately 88% of which are singletons. This clonotype was obtained from an adult with an advanced solid tumor such as melanoma, head and neck, liver or kidney cancer. The material was CD4+ or CD8+ T cells sorted from blood, obtained in a trial of the OX40 agonist ivuxolimab. The chain employs TRBV5-1 and TRBJ2-5, with 12 bases fitting TRBD2. The CDR3 sequence is CASSLEASGGANQETQYF. The CDR3 nucleotides are TGCGCCAGCAGCTTGGAGGCTAGCGGGGGGGCGAACCAAGAGACCCAGTACTTC.